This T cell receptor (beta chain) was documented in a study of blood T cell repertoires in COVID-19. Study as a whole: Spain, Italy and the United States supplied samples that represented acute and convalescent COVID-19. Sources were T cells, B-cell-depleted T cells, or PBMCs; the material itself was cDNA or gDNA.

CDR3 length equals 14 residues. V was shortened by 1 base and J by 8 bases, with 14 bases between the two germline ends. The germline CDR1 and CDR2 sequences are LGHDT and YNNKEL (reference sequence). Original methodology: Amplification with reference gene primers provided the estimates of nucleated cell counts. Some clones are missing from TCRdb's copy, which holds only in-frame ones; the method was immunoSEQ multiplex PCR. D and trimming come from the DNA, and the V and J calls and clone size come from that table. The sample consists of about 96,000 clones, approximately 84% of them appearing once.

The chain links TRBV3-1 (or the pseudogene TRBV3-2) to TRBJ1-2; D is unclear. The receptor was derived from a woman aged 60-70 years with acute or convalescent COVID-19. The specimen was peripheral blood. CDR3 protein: CASSQATGREGYTF. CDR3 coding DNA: TGTGCCAGCAGCCAAGCGACCGGGCGGGAGGGCTACACCTTC.